The 26 T cell receptor beta chains below come from one sample, sequenced in a study of tumor and adjacent non-tumor tissue in lung cancer. RNA was extracted from bulk tissue without any cell sorting. The normal lung tissue was taken more than 3 cm from the tumor edge. Three rounds of nested PCR, following a modified ARM-PCR protocol, produced the TCRbeta library. TCRdb processed the multiplex PCR reads anew with MiXCR; each CDR3 protein has one entry. There are 60,000 to 85,000 distinct CDR3 sequences in the sample; under 80% occur only once, and around 45% lies in the top ten. The sequenced sample consisted of distant non-tumor lung tissue. These receptors came from a man aged 55 to 70 with non-small cell lung cancer.

The rearrangement links TRBV29-1 to TRBJ2-7; 9 bases align to TRBD2. TRBJ2-1 matches the DNA end more closely, so the J call is doubtful. The CDR3 covers 14 residues. CDR1 and CDR2 from the germline V gene are SQVTM and ANQGSEA. In DNA form, the CDR3 reads TGCAGCGTTGAGGAAGCTAGCGGGATCTATGAGCAGTTCTTC. Translated, it gives CSVEEASGIYEQFF.

A word on this clonotype: At one end, the junction sequence differs from germline, possibly due to a read error. The V call is TRBV20-1, the J call TRBJ2-3; the D is unclear. In germline, CDR1 is DFQATT, CDR2 SNEGSKA (reference sequence). CDR3 length: 14 amino acids. The chain's CDR3 is CTAAPSWGTDTQYF. CDR3 sequence (DNA): TGCACTGCTGCCCCCTCCTGGGGCACAGATACGCAGTATTTT.

In regard to this clonotype: A much more abundant neighbour one base away suggests this may be a read error. The genes are TRBV6-1 and TRBJ2-1, with a tentative D call TRBD2 (6 bases). In germline, CDR1 is MNHNS, CDR2 SASEGT. The CDR3 extends over 15 amino acids. CDR3 sequence: CASSEEAGSHNEQFF. The CDR3 DNA reads TGTGCCAGCAGTGAAGAAGCGGGCTCCCACAATGAGCAGTTCTTC.

In DNA form, the CDR3 reads TGTGCCTGGAGTGAAGGGGTTGGAACTAAAGCTTTCTTT. This translates into CAWSEGVGTKAFF. J is TRBJ1-1 and V is TRBV30; maybe TRBD1 (5 bases). The CDR3 spans 13 residues. Germline V lookup: CDR1 GTSNPN, CDR2 SVGIG (reference sequence). V was pared by 1 base and J by 9 bases, with 15 bases between.

For this clonotype: Mismatch with germline at one junction end may stem from a read error. The J gene is TRBJ2-6, the V gene TRBV10-3, with TRBD2 matching over 11 bases. The CDR3 totals 20 residues. CDR1 and CDR2 from the germline V gene are ENHRY and SYGVKD. The CDR3 nucleotides read TGTGTCATCAGTGAACATGGGATTAGCGGGAGGGACTCTGGGGCCAACATCCTGACTTTC. It specifies CVISEHGISGRDSGANILTF.

As to this clonotype: One end of the junction does not line up with germline, which may come from a read error. The V and J genes are TRBV5-1 and TRBJ2-1, with D possibly matching TRBD2 (6 bases). Germline V gene lookup returns CDR1 SGHRS and CDR2 YFSETQ. The CDR3 spans 14 residues. The CDR3 sequence is CDSSGGDSYNGQFF. In nucleotides, the CDR3 is TGCGACAGCAGCGGCGGGGACTCCTACAATGGGCAGTTCTTC.

Details on this clonotype: One end of the junction varies from germline; a read error may be responsible. This rearrangement joins TRBV5-1 to TRBJ2-5; D possibly matches TRBD1 or TRBD2 (7 bases each). Germline V gene sequence: CDR1 SGHRS, CDR2 YFSETQ. The CDR3 is 14 residues long. CDR3 DNA sequence: TGCGCCAGCAGCGAACCCAGGGGGGGAGAGACCCAATACTTC. Translation gives CASSEPRGGETQYF.

This clonotype appeared a few times. The V and J genes are TRBV29-1 and TRBJ1-1, with D maybe TRBD1 (6 bases). This CDR3 is 13 amino acids long. Germline-derived CDR1 and CDR2 are SQVTM and ANQGSEA. The CDR3 bases are TGCAGTGTTCGGGACACCACCAACACTGAAGCTTTCTTT. It encodes CSVRDTTNTEAFF.

Regarding this clonotype: The missing conserved phenylalanine or tryptophan at the end of this CDR3 makes a read error likely. The chain combines TRBV4-2 with TRBJ2-7; TRBD1 aligns across 9 bases. CDR3 size: 14 residues. Germline CDR1 LGHNA, CDR2 YNFKEQ. The CDR3 protein is CDSSPTGGGDEQYI. The CDR3 nucleotides read TGTGACAGCAGCCCGACAGGGGGTGGGGACGAGCAGTACATC.

About this clonotype itself: An end of the junction does not agree with germline; a read error may underlie this. V gene TRBV28 combines with J gene TRBJ2-1; D gene uncertain. The DNA end is a closer match to TRBJ2-7, so the J assignment may be wrong. CDR3 length: 13 amino acids. Germline V gives CDR1 MDHEN, CDR2 SYDVKM. The CDR3 loop reads CVSSLGGYNEQYF. Here the CDR3 DNA reads TGTGTCAGCAGTTTGGGCGGCTACAATGAGCAGTACTTC.

The rearrangement links TRBV29-1 to TRBJ1-1; 7 bases match TRBD1. Germline V gene lookup returns CDR1 SQVTM and CDR2 ANQGSEA. The CDR3 extends over 13 amino acids. DNA for the CDR3: TGCGGCGCCTCGGCAGGGGGTTACACTGAAGCTTTCTTT. It specifies CGASAGGYTEAFF.

With regard to this clonotype: Sequence at one end of the junction differs from germline and may be a read error. V and J are TRBV28 and TRBJ1-1; no firm D call. CDR1 is MDHEN and CDR2 is SYDVKM in the germline V gene. CDR3 length: 13 amino acids. The CDR3 loop is CASSLLDNTEAFF. CDR3 DNA: TGTGCCAGTAGTTTACTGGACAACACTGAAGCTTTCTTT.

Turning to this clonotype: This CDR3 fails to terminate in the conserved phenylalanine or tryptophan, so it likely reflects a read error. The chain combines TRBV13 with TRBJ2-3; D gene unclear. The germline V gene encodes CDR1 PRHDT and CDR2 FYEKMQ (reference sequence). The CDR3 covers 15 residues. CDR3 nucleotide sequence: TGTGCCAGCAGCTTAGCGAGACATAACACATATACGCAGTATCTT. Translation gives CASSLARHNTYTQYL.

As for this clonotype: At one end, the junction sequence differs from germline, possibly due to a read error. The chain recombines TRBV12-3 or TRBV12-4 with TRBJ2-5, with D perhaps TRBD2 (5 bases). There are 13 residues in the CDR3. CDR3 residues: CARSLSPQEAQYF. DNA of the CDR3: TGTGCCAGAAGTTTGTCCCCCCAGGAGGCCCAGTACTTC.

Concerning this clonotype: A much larger clone differs by one base, so this may be a read error. V is TRBV24-1 and J is TRBJ2-2; D might be TRBD2 (5 bases). Germline CDR1 reads KGHDR; CDR2 reads SFDVKD. Trimming removed 9 bases from V and 5 bases from J, with 18 bases in between. CDR3 length: 15 residues. The CDR3 sequence is CATCGRTPKTGELFF. The CDR3 coding sequence is TGTGCCACCTGCGGACGGACTCCTAAGACCGGGGAGCTGTTTTTT.

As to this clonotype: A much larger clone lies one base from this, so it may be a read error. The rearrangement joins TRBV5-1 to TRBJ1-1; D is uncertain. The CDR3 totals 14 residues. CDR1 SGHRS and CDR2 YFSETQ come from the germline V gene. The CDR3 bases are TGCACCAGCACCGCCTTCAAGGGAGACACTGAAGCTTTCTTT. As protein: CTSTAFKGDTEAFF.

With respect to this clonotype: The CDR3 carries no conserved terminal phenylalanine or tryptophan, so it likely arises from a read error. This chain connects TRBV10-3 to TRBJ1-5; a weak D match, TRBD1 (6 bases). Germline V gene lookup returns CDR1 ENHRY and CDR2 SYGVKD. Trimming took off 6 bases at V and 5 bases at J, with 14 bases between the two ends. The CDR3 length is 14 residues. CDR3 coding DNA: TGTGCCATCAGCGGGACAACGCGCGATCAGCCCCAGCATTTA. Protein product: CAISGTTRDQPQHL.

This clonotype has a count of ten or more. V gene TRBV7-9 combines with J gene TRBJ2-1; the D gene is possibly TRBD1 (5 bases). Per germline, CDR1 SEHNR and CDR2 FQNEAQ (reference sequence). The V and J ends lost 0 bases and 3 bases respectively, with 15 bases between them. The CDR3 is 17 residues long. Here the CDR3 DNA reads TGTGCCAGCAGCTTAGCGTTGCAGGGATGGAACTACAATGAGCAGTTCTTC. It codes for CASSLALQGWNYNEQFF.

The rearrangement uses TRBV7-8 and TRBJ2-7, with D uncertain. The CDR3 is 14 amino acids. CDR1 SGHVS and CDR2 FQNEAQ come from the germline V gene. V lost 5 bases, J lost 4 bases, and 15 bases lay in between. CDR3: CASSLVRTSYEQYF. The CDR3 nucleotides are TGTGCCAGCAGCCTAGTGCGGACCTCTTACGAGCAGTACTTC.

This clonotype was picked up many times. The chain recombines TRBV5-6 with TRBJ2-7; no definite D call. Germline V gene sequence: CDR1 SGHDT, CDR2 YYEEEE. This CDR3 contains 14 residues. With 2 bases removed from V and 0 bases from J, the gap between germline ends came to 9 bases. CDR3 bases: TGTGCCAGCAGCTTTGGAACAGACTCCTACGAGCAGTACTTC. This sequence encodes CASSFGTDSYEQYF. Variable domain in full (rest from reference TRBV5-6 and TRBJ2-7): DAGVTQSPTHLIKTRGQQVTLRCSPKSGHDTVSWYQQALGQGPQFIFQYYEEEERQRGNFPDRFSGHQFPNYSSELNVNALLLGDSALYLCASSFGTDSYEQYFGPGTRLTVT.

As concerns this clonotype: Likely a read error: the CDR3 ends without its conserved phenylalanine or tryptophan. This chain connects TRBV12-3 or TRBV12-4 to TRBJ1-6, with no clear D. Deletions cut 5 bases from V and 5 bases from J, with 7 bases between. The CDR3 is 13 residues long. The CDR3 DNA sequence: TGTGCCAGCAGTCACGGGGATAATTCACCCCTCCACATT. This translates into CASSHGDNSPLHI.

In regard to this clonotype: One end of the junction does not line up with germline, which may come from a read error. The rearrangement links TRBV20-1 to TRBJ1-1; weak D call: TRBD1 (6 bases). The CDR3 loop spans 14 amino acids. CDR1 and CDR2 (germline): DFQATT, SNEGSKA (reference sequence). The CDR3 nucleotides are TGCACTGCTAGTGGGAACAGGGAAGGCATTGAAGCTTTCTTT. This translates into CTASGNREGIEAFF.

This clonotype was picked up many times. This sequence joins TRBV20-1 and TRBJ2-7; no reliable D call. V shed 3 bases and J shed 3 bases, with 12 bases lying between them. The germline V gene has CDR1 DFQATT and CDR2 SNEGSKA (reference sequence). The CDR3 is 13 residues long. CDR3 protein: CSARHQENYEQYF. The CDR3 DNA follows: TGCAGTGCTAGGCATCAGGAGAACTACGAGCAGTACTTC.

A remark on this clonotype: One end of the junction does not line up with germline, which may come from a read error. The genes are TRBV11-3 and TRBJ2-3; either TRBD1 or TRBD2 may supply D (5 bases each). Germline V gives CDR1 SGHNT, CDR2 YENEEA. The CDR3 extends over 16 amino acids. CDR3 in amino acids: CASSYRLAYSTDTQYF. The CDR3 DNA reads TGTGCAAGCAGCTACAGGCTAGCATATAGCACAGATACGCAGTATTTT.

The gene calls are TRBV6-5 and TRBJ1-5; D unresolved. CDR3 length equals 14 residues. V was shortened by 6 bases and J by 9 bases, with 18 bases between the two germline ends. Looked up from germline, CDR1 is MNHEY and CDR2 is SVGAGI. This CDR3 reads CASRRLKGGRPQHF. The DNA for the CDR3 is TGTGCCAGCAGGCGGCTTAAGGGAGGTCGGCCCCAGCATTTT.

As regards this clonotype: Compared with germline, one end of the junction differs, possibly owing to a read error. The chain is built from TRBV20-1 and TRBJ1-5, with TRBD1 as a possible D gene (5 bases). The CDR3 has 15 amino acids. Germline lookup yields CDR1 DFQATT and CDR2 SNEGSKA (reference sequence). The CDR3 loop reads CCARGRWRLNQPQHF. In DNA form, the CDR3 reads TGCTGTGCTAGGGGCAGGTGGCGGTTAAACCAGCCCCAGCATTTT.